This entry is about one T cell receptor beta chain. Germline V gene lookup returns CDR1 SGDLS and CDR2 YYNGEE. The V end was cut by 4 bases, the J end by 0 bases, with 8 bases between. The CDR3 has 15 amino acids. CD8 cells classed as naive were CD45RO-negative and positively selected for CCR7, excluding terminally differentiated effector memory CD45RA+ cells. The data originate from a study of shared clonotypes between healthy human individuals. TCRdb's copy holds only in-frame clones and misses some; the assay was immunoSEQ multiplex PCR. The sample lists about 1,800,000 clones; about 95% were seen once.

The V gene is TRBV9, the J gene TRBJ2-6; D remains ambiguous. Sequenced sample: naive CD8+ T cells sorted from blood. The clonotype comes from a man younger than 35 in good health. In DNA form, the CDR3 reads TGTGCCAGCAGCCCGAACCCCTCTGGGGCCAACGTCCTGACTTTC. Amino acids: CASSPNPSGANVLTF.